This T cell receptor (beta chain) was sequenced for a study of control samples from healthy donors and cancer patients. Germline V gene sequence: CDR1 LGHDT, CDR2 YNNKEL (reference sequence). This CDR3 contains 13 residues. V lost 4 bases, J lost 6 bases, and 4 bases stayed unmatched. Repertoires were generated with immunoSEQ multiplex PCR, while TCRdb's copy carries only in-frame clones and drops some. The table includes about 190,000 clones, 91% detected once. Material for sequencing was blood. The J gene is TRBJ2-7, the V gene TRBV3-1 (or the pseudogene TRBV3-2); 9 bases agree with TRBD1. The sequence was collected from a man aged 25 to 45 in good health. The CDR3 DNA reads as TGTGCCAGCAGCCGGGACAGGGCTTTCGAGCAGTACTTC. Its translation: CASSRDRAFEQYF.